A single sample is the source of the 28 T cell receptor beta chains below, sequenced in a study of blood T cells in healthy people across ages. A second PCR of 7 to 11 cycles used a sample-barcoded 5' primer and a J-beta primer mix. TCRdb fed the 5' RACE reads into MiXCR, producing one record per CDR3 protein. The repertoire has hundreds of thousands of distinct CDR3 sequences, roughly three fifths of them found once; the top ten carry 30% to 45%. Sequencing was performed on blood. Source of these receptors: a man between 60 and 70 years old in good health.

The chain recombines TRBV15 with TRBJ2-5; D remains ambiguous. The CDR3 covers 12 residues. V lost 0 bases to trimming and J lost 8 bases, with 7 bases between them. CDR1 LNHNV and CDR2 YYDKDF come from the germline V gene (reference sequence). CDR3 in DNA: TGTGCCACCAGCAGAGATTTGCTAACCCAGTACTTC. Translation: CATSRDLLTQYF. The full variable domain, rest sourced from reference TRBV15 and TRBJ2-5, is DAMVIQNPRYQVTQFGKPVTLSCSQTLNHNVMYWYQQKSSQAPKLLFHYYDKDFNNEADTPDNFQSRRPNTSFCFLDIRSPGLGDTAMYLCATSRDLLTQYFGPGTRLLVL.

V is TRBV2 and J is TRBJ2-1; tentative D call: TRBD2 (5 bases). V gave up 6 bases and J gave up 0 bases, with 12 bases separating them. This CDR3 is built from 15 residues. Germline V gene sequence: CDR1 SNHLY, CDR2 FYNNEI. CDR3 nucleotide sequence: TGTGCCAGCAGCCCCGGACTTTACTCCTACAATGAGCAGTTCTTC. Translation: CASSPGLYSYNEQFF.

The CDR3 DNA reads as TGCAGTGCTAGACTCCCCCCCCGAGGCGCAGATACGCAGTATTTT. Protein product: CSARLPPRGADTQYF. The chain employs TRBV20-1 and TRBJ2-3; D remains unclear. This CDR3 region has 15 residues. CDR1 is DFQATT and CDR2 is SNEGSKA in the germline V gene (reference sequence). V shed 2 bases and J shed 4 bases, with 16 bases lying between them.

In its sample, this clonotype was seen a few times. The chain links TRBV10-3 to TRBJ1-2; TRBD1 agrees at 9 bases. J gave up 5 bases and V 4 bases, and 5 bases lay outside the gene matches. There are 14 residues in the CDR3. The germline V gene has CDR1 ENHRY and CDR2 SYGVKD. The DNA for the CDR3 is TGTGCCATCAGTGCACAGGGGGCGAGTTATGGCTACACCTTC. Protein product: CAISAQGASYGYTF.

The chain combines TRBV3-1 with TRBJ2-7, with D perhaps matching TRBD2 (6 bases). The V gene lost 1 base and the J gene lost 0 bases, with 13 bases spanning the gap. This CDR3 is 16 amino acids long. CDR1 and CDR2 (germline): LGHDT, YNNKEL (reference sequence). In DNA form, the CDR3 reads TGTGCCAGCAGCCAAGGTAACGGAGGGGCCTCCTACGAGCAGTACTTC. It specifies CASSQGNGGASYEQYF.

Here the CDR3 reads CSVERSPETQYF. In nucleotides, the CDR3 is TGCAGCGTTGAGAGGAGTCCAGAGACCCAGTACTTC. J is TRBJ2-5 and V is TRBV29-1; D not certain. The CDR3 is made up of 12 amino acids. V was clipped by 3 bases and J by 4 bases, with 9 bases between them. Germline V lookup: CDR1 SQVTM, CDR2 ANQGSEA.

The chain combines TRBV4-1 with TRBJ2-3; 7 bases match TRBD2. The junction had 9 bases not matched to a gene; V was cut back by 4 bases and J by 2 bases. The CDR3 contains 16 residues. The germline CDR1 and CDR2 sequences are MGHRA and YSYEKL. CDR3: CASSPGIAGYTDTQYF. The CDR3 bases are TGCGCCAGCAGCCCCGGGATAGCGGGTTACACAGATACGCAGTATTTT.

CDR3 in amino acids: CASSPMTHSSYEQYF. The DNA of the CDR3 is TGTGCCAGCAGTCCAATGACTCACAGCTCCTACGAGCAGTACTTC. The chain carries TRBV27 and TRBJ2-7; no reliable D call. The CDR3 contains 15 residues. Trimming took 5 bases from V and 0 from J, leaving 14 bases between them. Germline values: CDR1 MNHEY, CDR2 SMNVEV (reference sequence).

The J gene is TRBJ1-6, the V gene TRBV12-3 or TRBV12-4; D is undetermined. CDR3 length: 14 amino acids. Deletions cut 4 bases from V and 5 bases from J, with 9 bases between. The CDR3 DNA follows: TGTGCCAGCAGTTACGGACGGCATAATTCACCCCTCCACTTT. Translated: CASSYGRHNSPLHF.

This rearrangement joins TRBV5-1 to TRBJ2-7, with 9 bases fitting TRBD2. The V and J ends lost 0 bases and 10 bases, in that order; junction bases with no gene match: 8. This CDR3 contains 14 residues. Germline V gene sequence: CDR1 SGHRS, CDR2 YFSETQ. The CDR3 reads CASSLAASGADQYF. The CDR3 nucleotides are TGCGCCAGCAGCTTGGCGGCTAGCGGGGCGGACCAGTACTTC.

This clonotype came up a few times. The chain has TRBV25-1 and TRBJ2-1; D call uncertain. This CDR3 contains 13 residues. Deletions cut 3 bases from V and 3 bases from J, with 6 bases between. Germline CDR1 reads MGHDK; CDR2 reads SYGVNS. CDR3 in DNA: TGTGCCAGCAGTGACGGCCTCTACAATGAGCAGTTCTTC. It yields the protein CASSDGLYNEQFF.

This chain connects TRBV24-1 to TRBJ2-5; D perhaps matches TRBD1 (6 bases). Deletions cut 5 bases from V and 4 bases from J, with 13 bases between. Germline V CDR1 and CDR2: KGHDR, SFDVKD. There are 14 residues in the CDR3. The DNA for the CDR3 is TGTGCCACCAGTGCCGCGTCAGGGGCAGAGACCCAGTACTTC. Its protein product is CATSAASGAETQYF.

The chain employs TRBV20-1 and TRBJ2-1; 10 bases match TRBD2. Germline CDR1 DFQATT, CDR2 SNEGSKA (reference sequence). The CDR3 is 14 residues long. The CDR3 DNA is TGCAGCACAAAAGCGGGGGGGCCCCGGAATGAGCAGTTCTTC. Protein product: CSTKAGGPRNEQFF.

This clonotype was recorded once. This chain links TRBV27 with TRBJ1-1; D perhaps matches TRBD1 (6 bases). This CDR3 is 14 amino acids long. The V and J ends lost 6 bases and 2 bases respectively, with 13 bases between them. Germline V gives CDR1 MNHEY, CDR2 SMNVEV (reference sequence). The CDR3 sequence is CASSRKGGNTEAFF. DNA for the CDR3: TGTGCCAGCAGCCGGAAGGGGGGAAACACTGAAGCTTTCTTT.

This clonotype was picked up a small number of times. For the CDR3, the DNA is TGCGCCAGCAGCTTAGGGGGGAACTCTGGGGCCAACGTCCTGACTTTC. Amino acid sequence: CASSLGGNSGANVLTF. The chain employs TRBV5-1 and TRBJ2-6; D is tentatively TRBD1 or TRBD2 (6 bases each). In germline, CDR1 is SGHRS, CDR2 YFSETQ. The CDR3 spans 16 residues. V was shortened by 2 bases and J by 0 bases, with 9 bases between the two germline ends.

J is TRBJ2-1 and V is TRBV20-1, with TRBD2 identical over 8 bases. The J segment lost 2 bases and the V segment lost 5 bases, leaving 5 bases of the junction unmatched. This CDR3 has 14 residues. CDR1 is DFQATT and CDR2 is SNEGSKA in the germline V gene (reference sequence). CDR3 nucleotides: TGCAGTGCTCTCTGGCGGGGGGCCTACAATGAGCAGTTCTTC. Its translation: CSALWRGAYNEQFF.

This sequence joins TRBV6-2 or TRBV6-3 and TRBJ1-4, with TRBD1 identical over 8 bases. The germline V gene encodes CDR1 MNHEY and CDR2 SVGEGT. This CDR3 region has 16 residues. The junction had 10 bases not matched to a gene; V was cut back by 6 bases and J by 4 bases. As DNA, the CDR3 is TGTGCCAGCAGACCCTCCCGGACAGGGCGTAATGAAAAACTGTTTTTT. Translated, it gives CASRPSRTGRNEKLFF.

The chain links TRBV5-1 to TRBJ2-5; D gene unclear. Trimming cost V 1 base and J 5 bases, with 12 bases left between them. The CDR3 length is 14 residues. Germline V gene lookup returns CDR1 SGHRS and CDR2 YFSETQ. The CDR3 loop reads CASSLSMGWETQYF. The CDR3 DNA reads TGCGCCAGCAGCTTGAGCATGGGGTGGGAGACCCAGTACTTC.

The chain carries TRBV5-1 and TRBJ2-1; D gene ambiguous. This CDR3 is built from 15 residues. V gave up 0 bases and J gave up 9 bases, with 16 bases separating them. Per the germline V gene, CDR1 is SGHRS and CDR2 is YFSETQ. DNA for the CDR3: TGCGCCAGCAGCTTGGCCTCCATCACGAGTGGTGAGCAGTTCTTC. Protein: CASSLASITSGEQFF.

V is TRBV2 and J is TRBJ2-1, with 7 nucleotides matching TRBD1. The CDR3 covers 12 residues. Germline V CDR1 and CDR2: SNHLY, FYNNEI. After removal of 8 bases from V and 11 bases from J, the junction contained 9 bases not matched to a gene. In DNA form, the CDR3 reads TGTGCCAGCGGGACAGTGAACGGTCAGCAGTTCTTC. Residues: CASGTVNGQQFF.

The V call is TRBV20-1, the J call TRBJ2-7; 8 nucleotides match TRBD1. The CDR3 spans 13 residues. Trimming cost V 2 bases and J 2 bases; bases outside gene matches: 2. Looked up from germline, CDR1 is DFQATT and CDR2 is SNEGSKA (reference sequence). The DNA of the CDR3 is TGCAGTGCTAGATCACAGGGGGCCTACGAGCAGTACTTC. This sequence encodes CSARSQGAYEQYF.

This clonotype has just a few counts. V is TRBV29-1 and J is TRBJ2-1; 12 nucleotides align to TRBD2. Germline CDR1 and CDR2: SQVTM and ANQGSEA. This CDR3 has 14 residues. Trimming at V came to 7 bases and at J to 2 bases, leaving 3 bases not matched to a gene. This chain's CDR3 is CSGRLAGAYNEQFF. DNA of the CDR3: TGCAGCGGGCGACTAGCGGGGGCCTACAATGAGCAGTTCTTC.

This chain uses TRBV3-1 with TRBJ1-2; 7 bases fit TRBD1. Germline V gene sequence: CDR1 LGHDT, CDR2 YNNKEL (reference sequence). The CDR3 is 14 residues long. V shed 0 bases and J 4 bases; nucleotides not matched to a gene: 2. The CDR3 coding sequence is TGTGCCAGCAGCCAAGACGCAGGGGGCTATGGCTACACCTTC. Its translation: CASSQDAGGYGYTF.

The chain uses TRBV5-1 and TRBJ2-3; a weak D match, TRBD1 (5 bases). CDR1 and CDR2 from the germline V gene are SGHRS and YFSETQ. Trimming shortened V by 4 bases and J by 1 base, and 13 bases separated the two germline ends. This CDR3 region has 15 residues. The CDR3 reads CASSPDRPGTDTQYF. In DNA form, the CDR3 reads TGCGCCAGCAGCCCCGACAGACCAGGCACAGATACGCAGTATTTT.

The chain recombines TRBV20-1 with TRBJ1-1; no firm D call. The V gene's germline CDR1 is DFQATT and CDR2 SNEGSKA (reference sequence). The CDR3 runs to 14 residues. V was pared by 3 bases and J by 7 bases, with 18 bases between. This CDR3 is CSARGTKESHEAFF. The CDR3 region has the DNA TGCAGTGCTAGGGGAACGAAGGAGAGCCATGAAGCTTTCTTT.

The J gene is TRBJ2-7, the V gene TRBV6-1, with a weak D call TRBD1 (6 bases). The CDR3 has 15 residues. The V gene lost 7 bases and the J gene lost 2 bases, with 18 bases spanning the gap. CDR1 is MNHNS, CDR2 SASEGT, per germline. Here the CDR3 reads CASKDTGTSTYEQYF. DNA of the CDR3: TGTGCCAGCAAAGATACAGGGACCTCAACCTACGAGCAGTACTTC.

The V call is TRBV20-1, the J call TRBJ2-1, with D maybe TRBD2 (5 bases). Germline V CDR1 and CDR2: DFQATT, SNEGSKA (reference sequence). The CDR3 covers 12 residues. Deletions cut 5 bases from V and 8 bases from J, with 13 bases between. The CDR3: CSAGGRWDEQFF. The CDR3 DNA sequence: TGCAGTGCTGGCGGGCGGTGGGATGAGCAGTTCTTC.

The chain recombines TRBV5-1 with TRBJ2-7; TRBD2 agrees at 13 bases. The V gene's germline CDR1 is SGHRS and CDR2 YFSETQ. V was pared by 4 bases and J by 2 bases, with 3 bases of the junction left unmatched. The CDR3 runs 15 residues. The CDR3 DNA reads TGCGCCAGCAGCAACGGGACTAGCGGGGCCTACGAGCAGTACTTC. Protein sequence: CASSNGTSGAYEQYF.